The clone carrying this TCR beta chain was observed at least ten times. This entry is derived from a study of T-cell reconstitution after alpha-beta-depleted transplantation in children. During its preparation, the TCRbeta library received unique molecular identifiers. TCRdb used MiXCR to reprocess the PCR reads, holding one entry per CDR3 protein. The sample has about 200,000 distinct CDR3 sequences, approximately 7% seen once; the top ten hold 5.5%. The CDR3 contains 14 residues. Germline V CDR1 and CDR2: SGHAT, FQNNGV. The ends lost 0 bases at V and 9 bases at J; junction bases unmatched: 5. This receptor was identified in a boy under 10 years old with acute lymphoblastic leukemia, due to receive a stem cell transplant. This rearrangement joins TRBV11-2 to TRBJ2-1, with 7 positions matching TRBD2. This specimen was PBMCs, taken before TCRalphabeta/CD19-depleted stem cell transplant. CDR3 in amino acids: CASSLDIRGSEQFF. Written as DNA, the CDR3 is TGTGCCAGCAGCTTAGATATCCGCGGGAGTGAGCAGTTCTTC.